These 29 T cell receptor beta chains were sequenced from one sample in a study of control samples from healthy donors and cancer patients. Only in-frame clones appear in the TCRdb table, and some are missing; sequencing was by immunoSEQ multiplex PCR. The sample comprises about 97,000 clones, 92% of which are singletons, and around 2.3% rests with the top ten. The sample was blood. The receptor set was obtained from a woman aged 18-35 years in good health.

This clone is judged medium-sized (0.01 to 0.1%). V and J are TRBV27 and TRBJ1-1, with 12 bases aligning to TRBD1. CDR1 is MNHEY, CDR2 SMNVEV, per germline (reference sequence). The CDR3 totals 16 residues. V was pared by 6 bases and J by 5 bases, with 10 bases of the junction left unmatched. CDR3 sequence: CASSLSGTGGVTEAFF. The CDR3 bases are TGTGCCAGCAGCCTTAGCGGGACAGGGGGCGTGACTGAAGCTTTCTTT.

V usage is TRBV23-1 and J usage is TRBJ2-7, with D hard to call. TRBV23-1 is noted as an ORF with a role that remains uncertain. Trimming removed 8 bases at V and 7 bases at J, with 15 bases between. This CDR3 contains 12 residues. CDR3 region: CASSKSRDEQYF. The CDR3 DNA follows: TGCGCCAGCTCAAAGTCGAGAGATGAGCAGTACTTC.

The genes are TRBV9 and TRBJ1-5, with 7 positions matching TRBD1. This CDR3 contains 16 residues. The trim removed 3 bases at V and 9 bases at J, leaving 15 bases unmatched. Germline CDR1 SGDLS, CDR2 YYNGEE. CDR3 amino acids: CASSAGTALSGRPQHF. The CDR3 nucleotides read TGTGCCAGCAGCGCGGGGACAGCCCTCAGTGGGAGGCCCCAGCATTTT. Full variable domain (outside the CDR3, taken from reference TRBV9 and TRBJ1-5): DSGVTQTPKHLITATGQRVTLRCSPRSGDLSVYWYQQSLDQGLQFLIQYYNGEERAKGNILERFSAQQFPDLHSELNLSSLELGDSALYFCASSAGTALSGRPQHFGDGTRLSIL.

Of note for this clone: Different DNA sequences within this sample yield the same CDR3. CDR3: CATSDSNQPQHF. CDR3 coding DNA: TGTGCCACCAGTGACTCAAATCAGCCCCAGCATTTT. The rearrangement links TRBV24-1 to TRBJ1-5, with D unclear. This CDR3 is built from 12 residues. Trimming removed 4 bases at V and 4 bases at J, with 4 bases between. In germline, CDR1 is KGHDR, CDR2 SFDVKD.

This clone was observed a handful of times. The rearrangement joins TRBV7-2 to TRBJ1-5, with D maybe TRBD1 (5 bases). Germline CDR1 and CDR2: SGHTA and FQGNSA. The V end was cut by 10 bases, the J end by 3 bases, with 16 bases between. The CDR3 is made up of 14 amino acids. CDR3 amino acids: CATSGQNYNQPQHF. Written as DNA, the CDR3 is TGTGCCACCTCGGGGCAGAATTACAATCAGCCCCAGCATTTT.

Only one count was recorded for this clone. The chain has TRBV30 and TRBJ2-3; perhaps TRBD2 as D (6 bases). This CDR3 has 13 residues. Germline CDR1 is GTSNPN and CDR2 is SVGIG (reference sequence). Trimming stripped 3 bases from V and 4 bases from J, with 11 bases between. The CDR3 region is CAWSHGGADTQYF. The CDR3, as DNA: TGTGCCTGGAGCCACGGAGGGGCAGATACGCAGTATTTT.

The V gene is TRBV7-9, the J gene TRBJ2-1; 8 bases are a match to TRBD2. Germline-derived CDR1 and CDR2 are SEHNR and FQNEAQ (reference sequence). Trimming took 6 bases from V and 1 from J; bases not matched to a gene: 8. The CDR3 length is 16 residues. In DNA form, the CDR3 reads TGTGCCAGCAGTCCCCGAGCGGGGGATTCCTACAATGAGCAGTTCTTC. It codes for CASSPRAGDSYNEQFF.

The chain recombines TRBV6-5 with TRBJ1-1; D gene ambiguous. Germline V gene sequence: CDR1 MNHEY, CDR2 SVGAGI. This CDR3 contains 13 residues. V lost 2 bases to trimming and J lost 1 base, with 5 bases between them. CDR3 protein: CASSYERNTEAFF. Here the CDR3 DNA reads TGTGCCAGCAGTTACGAGAGGAACACTGAAGCTTTCTTT.

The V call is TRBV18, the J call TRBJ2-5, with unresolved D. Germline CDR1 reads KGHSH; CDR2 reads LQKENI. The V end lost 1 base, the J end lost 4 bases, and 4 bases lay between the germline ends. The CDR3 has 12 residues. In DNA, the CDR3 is TGTGCCAGCTCACCACAGGGAGAGACCCAGTACTTC. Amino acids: CASSPQGETQYF.

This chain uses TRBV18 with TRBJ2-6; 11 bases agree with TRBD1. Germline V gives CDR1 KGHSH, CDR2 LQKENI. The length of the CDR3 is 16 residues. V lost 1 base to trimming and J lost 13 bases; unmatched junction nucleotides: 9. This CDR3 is CASSPLRGTGGLVLTF. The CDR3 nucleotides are TGTGCCAGCTCACCACTCAGAGGGACAGGGGGTTTAGTCCTGACTTTC.

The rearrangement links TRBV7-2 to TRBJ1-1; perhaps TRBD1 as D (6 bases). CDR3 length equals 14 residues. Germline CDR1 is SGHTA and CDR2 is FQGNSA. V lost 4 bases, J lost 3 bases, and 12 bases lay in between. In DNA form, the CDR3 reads TGTGCCAGCAGCTCAAAGGGGGGTCACACTGAAGCTTTCTTT. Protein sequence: CASSSKGGHTEAFF.

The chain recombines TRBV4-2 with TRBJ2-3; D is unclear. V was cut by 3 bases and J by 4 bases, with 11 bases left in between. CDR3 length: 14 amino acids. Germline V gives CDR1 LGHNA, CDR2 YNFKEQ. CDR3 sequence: CASSQSHGPDTQYF. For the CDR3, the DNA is TGTGCCAGCAGCCAGTCACATGGCCCAGATACGCAGTATTTT.

CDR3 nucleotides: TGTGCCAGCAGCTTAGGCCAGGGTGTCTCGAACACTGAAGCTTTCTTT. Protein sequence: CASSLGQGVSNTEAFF. This chain links TRBV13 with TRBJ1-1, with D possibly being TRBD1 (5 bases). From germline, CDR1 is PRHDT and CDR2 FYEKMQ (reference sequence). Trimming left V 0 bases short and J 1 base short, with 12 bases between. CDR3 size: 16 residues.

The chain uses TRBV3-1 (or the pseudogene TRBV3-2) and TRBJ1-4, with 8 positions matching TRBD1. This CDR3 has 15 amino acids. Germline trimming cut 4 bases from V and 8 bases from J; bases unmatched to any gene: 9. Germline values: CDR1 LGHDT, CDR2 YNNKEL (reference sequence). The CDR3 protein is CASSPGQAVGEKLFF. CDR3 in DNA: TGTGCCAGCAGCCCGGGACAGGCAGTAGGCGAAAAACTGTTTTTT.

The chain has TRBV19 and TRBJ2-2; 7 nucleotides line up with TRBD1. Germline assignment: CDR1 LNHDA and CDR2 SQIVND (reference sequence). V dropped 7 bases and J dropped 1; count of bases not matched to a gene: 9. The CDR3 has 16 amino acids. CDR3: CASIVTGTENTGELFF. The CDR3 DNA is TGTGCCAGTATCGTGACCGGGACAGAGAACACCGGGGAGCTGTTTTTT. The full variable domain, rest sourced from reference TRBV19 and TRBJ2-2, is DGGITQSPKYLFRKEGQNVTLSCEQNLNHDAMYWYRQDPGQGLRLIYYSQIVNDFQKGDIAEGYSVSREKKESFPLTVTSAQKNPTAFYLCASIVTGTENTGELFFGEGSRLTVL.

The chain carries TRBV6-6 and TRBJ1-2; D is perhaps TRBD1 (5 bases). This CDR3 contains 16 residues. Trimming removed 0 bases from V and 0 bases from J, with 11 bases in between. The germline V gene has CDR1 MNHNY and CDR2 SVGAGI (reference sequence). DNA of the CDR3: TGTGCCAGCAGTTACTCGCCCCAGGGATCTAACTATGGCTACACCTTC. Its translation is CASSYSPQGSNYGYTF.

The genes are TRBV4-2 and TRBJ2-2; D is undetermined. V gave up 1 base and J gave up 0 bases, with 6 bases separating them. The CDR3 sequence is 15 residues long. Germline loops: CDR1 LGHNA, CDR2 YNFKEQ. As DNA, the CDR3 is TGTGCCAGCAGCCAAGTGGCTTCGAACACCGGGGAGCTGTTTTTT. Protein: CASSQVASNTGELFF.

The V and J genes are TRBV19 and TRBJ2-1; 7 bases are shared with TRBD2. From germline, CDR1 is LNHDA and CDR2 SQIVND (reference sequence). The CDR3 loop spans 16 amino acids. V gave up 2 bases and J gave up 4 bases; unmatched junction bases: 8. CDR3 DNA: TGTGCCAGTAGTATAAGGTCGCTAGCGGAGTACAATGAGCAGTTCTTC. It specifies CASSIRSLAEYNEQFF.

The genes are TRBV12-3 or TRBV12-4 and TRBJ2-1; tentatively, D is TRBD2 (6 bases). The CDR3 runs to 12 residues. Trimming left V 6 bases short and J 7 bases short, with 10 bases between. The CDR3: CASSPEGNEQFF. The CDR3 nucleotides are TGTGCCAGCAGCCCGGAGGGTAATGAGCAGTTCTTC.

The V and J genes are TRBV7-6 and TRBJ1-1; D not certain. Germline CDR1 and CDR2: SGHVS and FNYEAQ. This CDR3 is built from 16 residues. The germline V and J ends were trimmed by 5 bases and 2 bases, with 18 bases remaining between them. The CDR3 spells CASSAIPRFSNTEAFF. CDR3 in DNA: TGTGCCAGCAGCGCTATTCCAAGGTTCTCTAACACTGAAGCTTTCTTT.

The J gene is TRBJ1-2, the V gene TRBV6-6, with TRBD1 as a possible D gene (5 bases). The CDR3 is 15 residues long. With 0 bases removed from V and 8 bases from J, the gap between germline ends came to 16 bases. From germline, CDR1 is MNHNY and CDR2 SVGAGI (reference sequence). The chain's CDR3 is CASSYSGVGLQGYTF. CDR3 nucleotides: TGTGCCAGCAGTTACTCGGGAGTGGGACTCCAGGGCTACACCTTC.

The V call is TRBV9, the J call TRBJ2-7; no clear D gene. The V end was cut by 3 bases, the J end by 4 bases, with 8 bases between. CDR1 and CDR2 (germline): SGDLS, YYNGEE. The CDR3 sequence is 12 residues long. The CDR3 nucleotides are TGTGCCAGCAGCGGCGATGGGTACGAGCAGTACTTC. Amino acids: CASSGDGYEQYF. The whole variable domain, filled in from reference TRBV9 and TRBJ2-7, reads DSGVTQTPKHLITATGQRVTLRCSPRSGDLSVYWYQQSLDQGLQFLIQYYNGEERAKGNILERFSAQQFPDLHSELNLSSLELGDSALYFCASSGDGYEQYFGPGTRLTVT.

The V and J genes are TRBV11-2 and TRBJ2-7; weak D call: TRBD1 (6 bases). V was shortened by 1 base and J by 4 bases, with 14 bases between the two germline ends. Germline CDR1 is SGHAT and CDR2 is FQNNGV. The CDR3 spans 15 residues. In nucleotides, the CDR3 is TGTGCCAGCAGCTTAGGCACAGGGTCGGGGTACGAGCAGTACTTC. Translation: CASSLGTGSGYEQYF.

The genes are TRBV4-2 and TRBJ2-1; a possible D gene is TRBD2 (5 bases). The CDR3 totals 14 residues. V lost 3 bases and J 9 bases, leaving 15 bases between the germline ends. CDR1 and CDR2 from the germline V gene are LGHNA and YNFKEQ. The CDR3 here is CASSQARGPSEQFF. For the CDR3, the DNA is TGTGCCAGCAGCCAGGCCCGAGGGCCTAGTGAGCAGTTCTTC.

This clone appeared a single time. DNA for the CDR3: TGTGCCAGCAACCAGGGTTCCTACGAGCAGTACTTC. Translating gives CASNQGSYEQYF. The chain employs TRBV14 and TRBJ2-7; D perhaps matches TRBD1 (5 bases). In germline, CDR1 is SGHDN, CDR2 FVKESK. V lost 7 bases and J lost 1, with 8 bases in between. The length of the CDR3 is 12 residues.

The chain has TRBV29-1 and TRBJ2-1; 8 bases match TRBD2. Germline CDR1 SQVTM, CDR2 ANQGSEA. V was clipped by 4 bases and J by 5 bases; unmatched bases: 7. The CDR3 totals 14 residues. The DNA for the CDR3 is TGCAGCGTTGTCCGGGGGGGTGTTGACAATGAGCAGTTCTTC. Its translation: CSVVRGGVDNEQFF.

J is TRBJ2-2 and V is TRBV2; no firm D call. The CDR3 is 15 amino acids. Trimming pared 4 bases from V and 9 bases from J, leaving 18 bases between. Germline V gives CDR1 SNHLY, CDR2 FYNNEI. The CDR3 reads CASSVAGVGVRELFF. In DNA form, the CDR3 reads TGTGCCAGCAGTGTAGCCGGTGTTGGGGTTCGGGAGCTGTTTTTT.

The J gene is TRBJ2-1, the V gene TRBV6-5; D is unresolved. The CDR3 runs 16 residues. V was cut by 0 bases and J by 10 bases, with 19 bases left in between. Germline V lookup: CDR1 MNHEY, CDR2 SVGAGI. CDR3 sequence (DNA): TGTGCCAGCAGTTACTCGAATCCCCCAGTCCCCGCGGAGCAGTTCTTC. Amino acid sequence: CASSYSNPPVPAEQFF.

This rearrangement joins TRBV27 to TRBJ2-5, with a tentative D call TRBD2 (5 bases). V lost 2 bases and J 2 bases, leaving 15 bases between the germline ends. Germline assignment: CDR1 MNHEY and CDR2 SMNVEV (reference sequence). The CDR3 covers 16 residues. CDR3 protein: CASSLKGREYQETQYF. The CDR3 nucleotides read TGTGCCAGCAGTTTAAAGGGAAGGGAGTATCAAGAGACCCAGTACTTC.